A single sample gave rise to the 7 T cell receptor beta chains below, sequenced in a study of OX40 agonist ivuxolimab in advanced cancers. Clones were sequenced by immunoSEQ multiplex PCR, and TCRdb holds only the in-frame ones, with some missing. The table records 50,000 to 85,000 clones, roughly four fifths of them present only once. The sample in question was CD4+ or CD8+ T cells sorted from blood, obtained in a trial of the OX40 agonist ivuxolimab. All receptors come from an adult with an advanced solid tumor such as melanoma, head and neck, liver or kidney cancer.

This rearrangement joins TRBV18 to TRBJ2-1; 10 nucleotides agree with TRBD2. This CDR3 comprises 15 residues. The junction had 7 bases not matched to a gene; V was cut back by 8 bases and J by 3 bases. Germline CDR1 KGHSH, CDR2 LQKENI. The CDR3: CASQESSGSYNEQFF. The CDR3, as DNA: TGTGCCAGCCAGGAATCTAGCGGGAGCTACAATGAGCAGTTCTTC.

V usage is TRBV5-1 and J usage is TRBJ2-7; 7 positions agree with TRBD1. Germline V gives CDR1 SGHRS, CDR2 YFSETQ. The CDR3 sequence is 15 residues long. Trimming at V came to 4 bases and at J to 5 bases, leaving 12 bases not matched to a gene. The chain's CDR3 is CASSINYDRAHEQYF. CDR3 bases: TGCGCCAGCAGCATCAACTATGACAGGGCCCACGAGCAGTACTTC.

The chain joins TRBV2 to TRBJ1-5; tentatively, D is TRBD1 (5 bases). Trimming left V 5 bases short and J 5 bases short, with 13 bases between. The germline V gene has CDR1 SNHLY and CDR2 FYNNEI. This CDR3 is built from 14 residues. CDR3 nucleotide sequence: TGTGCCAGCAGTCACGGGACGGCGGATCAGCCCCAGCATTTT. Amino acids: CASSHGTADQPQHF.

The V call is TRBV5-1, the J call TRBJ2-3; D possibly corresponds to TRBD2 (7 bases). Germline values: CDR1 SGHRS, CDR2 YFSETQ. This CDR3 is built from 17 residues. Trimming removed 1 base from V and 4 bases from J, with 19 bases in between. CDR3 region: CASSLSGTSSRADTQYF. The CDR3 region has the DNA TGCGCCAGCAGCTTGAGCGGGACATCCAGTCGTGCAGATACGCAGTATTTT.

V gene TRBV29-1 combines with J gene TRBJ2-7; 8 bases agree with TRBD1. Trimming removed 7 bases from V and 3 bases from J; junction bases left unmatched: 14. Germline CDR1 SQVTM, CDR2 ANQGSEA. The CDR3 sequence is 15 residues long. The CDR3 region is CSARTGSNPGYEQYF. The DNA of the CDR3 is TGCAGCGCTCGGACAGGGTCCAATCCAGGCTACGAGCAGTACTTC.

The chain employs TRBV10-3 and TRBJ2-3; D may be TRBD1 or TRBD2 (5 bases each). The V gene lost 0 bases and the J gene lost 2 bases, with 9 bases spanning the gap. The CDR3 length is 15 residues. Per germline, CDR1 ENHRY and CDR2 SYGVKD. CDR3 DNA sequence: TGTGCCATCAGTGAGTCCGGGGCCAACACAGATACGCAGTATTTT. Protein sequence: CAISESGANTDTQYF.

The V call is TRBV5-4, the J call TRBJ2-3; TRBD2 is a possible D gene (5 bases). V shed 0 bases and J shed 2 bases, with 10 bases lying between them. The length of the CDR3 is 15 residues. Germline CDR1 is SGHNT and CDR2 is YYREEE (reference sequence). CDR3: CASSLGSSPTDTQYF. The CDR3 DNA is TGTGCCAGCAGCTTGGGTTCTAGCCCCACAGATACGCAGTATTTT. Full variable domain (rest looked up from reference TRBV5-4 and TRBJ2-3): ETGVTQSPTHLIKTRGQQVTLRCSSQSGHNTVSWYQQALGQGPQFIFQYYREEENGRGNFPPRFSGLQFPNYSSELNVNALELDDSALYLCASSLGSSPTDTQYFGPGTRLTVL.